The rows below give T cell receptor beta chains drawn from one sample of a study of shared clonotypes between healthy human individuals. Using immunoSEQ multiplex PCR, the repertoire was profiled, and TCRdb retains in-frame clones only, with some absent. Counted here are 2 million to 2.5 million clones, 95% occurring once; the ten biggest clones make up 0.13%. The sequencing sample was made of naive CD4+ T cells sorted from blood. The origin of the receptors is a man between 18 and 29 years old in good health. Both conserved end residues are part of each CDR3. The D gene is left open where the match is weak. Clone sizes are given selectively: once, few, many, or a class where the clone is expanded.

clone size,J gene,D gene,V gene,CDR3 DNA,CDR3 protein
NA,TRBJ2-2,TRBD2,TRBV5-1,TGCGCCAGCAGCTTGAAAGCGGGGCAAACCGGGGAGCTGTTTTTT,CASSLKAGQTGELFF
NA,TRBJ2-1,NA,TRBV6-1,TGTGCCAGCAGTGAGGGATTTACGTCTCCGGTTCAGTTCTTC,CASSEGFTSPVQFF
few,TRBJ1-6,NA,TRBV18,TGTGCCAGCTCACCGGGACACGGTAATTCACCCCTCCACTTT,CASSPGHGNSPLHF
NA,TRBJ2-2,NA,TRBV7-6,TGTGCCAGCAGCTCGGGCAGCAGAGACACCGGGGAGCTGTTTTTT,CASSSGSRDTGELFF
once,TRBJ1-2,NA,TRBV5-1,TGCGCCAGCAGCTTGGAACAGGACCCTAATGGCTACACCTTC,CASSLEQDPNGYTF
NA,TRBJ1-3,NA,TRBV5-1,TGCGCCAGCAGCGCAGGACAGTGGAACACTGGAAACACCATATATTTT,CASSAGQWNTGNTIYF
NA,TRBJ1-1,NA,TRBV18,TGTGCCAGCTCACCAGATTTGGGCCCGAACACTGAAGCTTTCTTT,CASSPDLGPNTEAFF
NA,TRBJ2-3,TRBD2,TRBV9,TGTGCCAGCAGCGCTCTGGGGGGGACAGATACGCAGTATTTT,CASSALGGTDTQYF
NA,TRBJ2-5,NA,TRBV6-1,TGTGCCAGCAGTGCTCCCTCAAGCAGGGAGACCCAGTACTTC,CASSAPSSRETQYF
NA,TRBJ1-1,NA,TRBV30,TGTGCCTGGATGGGCTGGCAAGATATGAACACTGAAGCTTTCTTT,CAWMGWQDMNTEAFF
NA,TRBJ1-2,TRBD1,TRBV6-5,TGTGCCAGCAGCGAACTTCAGGGGGCTTTCTATGGCTACACCTTC,CASSELQGAFYGYTF
NA,TRBJ1-1,NA,TRBV28,TGTGCCAGCAGTTCGTCAAGGATTCCGAACACTGAAGCTTTCTTT,CASSSSRIPNTEAFF
NA,TRBJ2-7,NA,TRBV30,TGTGCCTGGAGTCCCCTGGGTCAGGGACCCTACGAGCAGTACTTC,CAWSPLGQGPYEQYF
NA,TRBJ2-1,TRBD2,TRBV7-9,TGTGCCAGCAGCCCTACGGGACTAAGCTACAATGAGCAGTTCTTC,CASSPTGLSYNEQFF
NA,TRBJ1-4,NA,TRBV7-8,TGTGCCAGCAGCTTAGGCACGGGAACAACTAATGAAAAACTGTTTTTT,CASSLGTGTTNEKLFF
NA,TRBJ2-1,NA,TRBV28,TGTGCCAGCAGAAGTCCTACCGAGCAGTTCTTC,CASRSPTEQFF
NA,TRBJ1-2,NA,TRBV10-3,TGTGCCATCAGTGGGGACATGAGTAACTATGGCTACACCTTC,CAISGDMSNYGYTF
NA,TRBJ2-7,NA,TRBV11-2,TGTGCCAGCAGCCTCGGGACCAACTACGAGCAGTACTTC,CASSLGTNYEQYF
NA,TRBJ2-7,NA,TRBV2,TGTGCCAGCAGCCTGATAAGGGACCGCTACGAGCAGTACTTC,CASSLIRDRYEQYF
NA,TRBJ2-1,TRBD2,TRBV7-9,TGTGCCAGCAGCTTAGGTGGGACTACGGACAATGAGCAGTTCTTC,CASSLGGTTDNEQFF
NA,TRBJ2-5,TRBD2,TRBV10-3,TGTGCCACCTCTAGCGGGGGGGCCGTAGAGACCCAGTACTTC,CATSSGGAVETQYF
NA,TRBJ1-1,NA,TRBV30,TGTGCCTGGAGTGTAGGGTATGAAGCTTTCTTT,CAWSVGYEAFF
NA,TRBJ1-2,NA,TRBV6-4,TGTGCCAGCAGTGACCCAGGGGTGGGTGGCTACACCTTC,CASSDPGVGGYTF
NA,TRBJ2-3,NA,TRBV11-3,TGTGCCAGCAGCTCCTCCGGCCTTACGCAGTATTTT,CASSSSGLTQYF
NA,TRBJ2-7,TRBD2,TRBV19,TGTGCCAGTCAGGGCGGGGGAAGGTACGAGCAGTACTTC,CASQGGGRYEQYF
NA,TRBJ2-1,TRBD2,TRBV18,TGTGCCAGCTCACCGGCGGCGACTAGCGGGGGCAATGAGCAGTTCTTC,CASSPAATSGGNEQFF
NA,TRBJ2-3,TRBD1,TRBV6-4,TGTGCCAGCAGAAAGGAAACAGGGGAAGATACGCAGTATTTT,CASRKETGEDTQYF
NA,TRBJ1-4,TRBD1,TRBV7-9,TGTGCCAGCAGCCGCGGACAGGTCGGTGAAAAACTGTTTTTT,CASSRGQVGEKLFF
NA,TRBJ2-7,NA,TRBV6-1,TGTGCCAGCAGTGACGTCCTGAATTGGTCCGAGCAGTACTTC,CASSDVLNWSEQYF
NA,TRBJ1-4,TRBD1,TRBV4-1,TGCGCCAGCAGCCTTGGACAGGTTCTTTTCAGTGAAAAACTGTTTTTT,CASSLGQVLFSEKLFF
NA,TRBJ2-3,TRBD2,TRBV6-1,TGTGCCAGCAGTGAAGCGTCAAGCGGGACCACAGATACGCAGTATTTT,CASSEASSGTTDTQYF
NA,TRBJ2-3,TRBD2,TRBV5-8,TGTGCCAGTTATAGGCGGAGACTAGCGTCAGATACGCAGTATTTT,CASYRRRLASDTQYF
few,TRBJ1-2,TRBD1,TRBV25-1,TGTGCCAGCAGTGAAATAGGGGACAGGGGGAAAGGCTACACCTTC,CASSEIGDRGKGYTF
NA,TRBJ1-2,NA,TRBV6-1,TGTGCCAGCAGTGAAGCCCGGAATTATGGCTACACCTTC,CASSEARNYGYTF
NA,TRBJ2-3,TRBD2,TRBV18,TGTGCCAGCTCACCACCTCTAGCGGGAGTAAAGCAGTATTTT,CASSPPLAGVKQYF
NA,TRBJ1-5,NA,TRBV6-1,TGTGCCAGCAGTGCCCTACAGGGTATGTCTGGGCAGCCCCAGCATTTT,CASSALQGMSGQPQHF
NA,TRBJ1-1,NA,TRBV7-2,TGTGCCAGCGTGAGGGGAGGGCTGAACACTGAAGCTTTCTTT,CASVRGGLNTEAFF
NA,TRBJ1-1,NA,TRBV7-2,TGTGCCAGCAGCTTAGTAGATTATGGCAAAGCTTTCTTT,CASSLVDYGKAFF
NA,TRBJ2-3,NA,TRBV20-1,TGCAGTGCTAGGAGGGACACGCAGTATTTT,CSARRDTQYF
NA,TRBJ2-7,TRBD2,TRBV5-1,TGCGCCAGCAGCTTGCCCGACCTAGCGGGAGGTACTTACGAGCAGTACTTC,CASSLPDLAGGTYEQYF
once,TRBJ2-1,TRBD1,TRBV11-2,TGTGCCAGCAGCCCCCGGACAGGTGAGCAGTTCTTC,CASSPRTGEQFF
NA,TRBJ1-2,NA,TRBV19,TGTGCCAGTAGTATCATAAGGGGAGTAGGCTACACCTTC,CASSIIRGVGYTF
NA,TRBJ2-2,TRBD1,TRBV28,TGTGCCGTAGCCGGGACAGGGAACACCGGGGAGCTGTTTTTT,CAVAGTGNTGELFF
NA,TRBJ2-3,NA,TRBV5-1,TGCGCCAGCAGCTCCCCAGGGATAGATACGCAGTATTTT,CASSSPGIDTQYF
NA,TRBJ1-1,NA,TRBV5-1,TGCGCCAGCAGCAAAGACAGGACCCGAGGGTCCCCGATGAACACTGAAGCTTTCTTT,CASSKDRTRGSPMNTEAFF
once,TRBJ1-2,NA,TRBV2,TGTGCCAGCAGTGGGGAAGTCGGTGGCTACACCTTC,CASSGEVGGYTF
NA,TRBJ2-2,TRBD1,TRBV28,TGTGCCAGCACCTCCTCCGGGACAGTAGCGAACACCGGGGAGCTGTTTTTT,CASTSSGTVANTGELFF
NA,TRBJ2-7,NA,TRBV7-2,TGTGCCAGCAGCCCCCAGGACCAATCCCACGAGCAGTACTTC,CASSPQDQSHEQYF
NA,TRBJ2-5,TRBD1,TRBV10-3,TGTGCCATCAGTGAGTCGACAGGGGTGGAGACCCAGTACTTC,CAISESTGVETQYF
NA,TRBJ1-4,NA,TRBV27,TGTGCCAGCAGTTTATCGGGGAGCTTGGCATTAGAAAAACTGTTTTTT,CASSLSGSLALEKLFF
NA,TRBJ2-2,TRBD1,TRBV19,TGTGCCAGTACTTCGAAGGGGGCGAATTTGGCCGGGGAGCTGTTTTTT,CASTSKGANLAGELFF
NA,TRBJ2-7,NA,TRBV6-5,TGTGCCAGCAGTTACTCCGGGGTGGTCGAGCAGTACTTC,CASSYSGVVEQYF
NA,TRBJ2-6,NA,TRBV18,TGTGCCAGCTCAACCCAACAGGGAGGTGGGGCCAACGTCCTGACTTTC,CASSTQQGGGANVLTF
NA,TRBJ1-1,NA,TRBV6-5,TGTGCCAGCAGTTACATCGGGAACACTGAAGCTTTCTTT,CASSYIGNTEAFF
NA,TRBJ2-7,TRBD1,TRBV6-5,TGTGCCAGCAGCTACCTGACAGGGGGCTTATACGAGCAGTACTTC,CASSYLTGGLYEQYF
NA,TRBJ2-2,TRBD1,TRBV7-6,TGTGCCAGCAGCTTGGCCGGACAGGGAACCGGGGAGCTGTTTTTT,CASSLAGQGTGELFF
NA,TRBJ1-1,NA,TRBV2,TGTGCCAGCAGCCCAACCCCCACTGAAGCTTTCTTT,CASSPTPTEAFF
NA,TRBJ2-7,TRBD2,TRBV6-5,TGTGCCAGCAGTATCAGCGGGGGGGACTCCTACGAGCAGTACTTC,CASSISGGDSYEQYF
NA,TRBJ2-3,NA,TRBV7-3,TGTGCCAGCAGCCAAACCCGCCAATCAGATACGCAGTATTTT,CASSQTRQSDTQYF